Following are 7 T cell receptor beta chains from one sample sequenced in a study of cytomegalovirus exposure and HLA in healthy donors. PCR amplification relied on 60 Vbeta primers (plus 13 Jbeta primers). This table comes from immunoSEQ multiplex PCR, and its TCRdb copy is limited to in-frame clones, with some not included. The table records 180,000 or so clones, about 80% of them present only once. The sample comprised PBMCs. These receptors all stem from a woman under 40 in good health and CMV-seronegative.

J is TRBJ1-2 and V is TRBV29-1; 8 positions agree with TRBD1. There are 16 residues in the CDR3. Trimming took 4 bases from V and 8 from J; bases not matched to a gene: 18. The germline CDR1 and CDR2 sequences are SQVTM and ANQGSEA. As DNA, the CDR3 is TGCAGCGTTGTCCCCCACTCCTTCGACAGGGGAGAAGGCTACACCTTC. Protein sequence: CSVVPHSFDRGEGYTF.

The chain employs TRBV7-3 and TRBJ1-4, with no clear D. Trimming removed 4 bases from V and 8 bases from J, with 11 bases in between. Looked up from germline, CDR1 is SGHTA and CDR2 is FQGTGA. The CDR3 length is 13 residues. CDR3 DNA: TGTGCCAGCAGCTCGGCAGTGGGCGAAAAACTGTTTTTT. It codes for CASSSAVGEKLFF.

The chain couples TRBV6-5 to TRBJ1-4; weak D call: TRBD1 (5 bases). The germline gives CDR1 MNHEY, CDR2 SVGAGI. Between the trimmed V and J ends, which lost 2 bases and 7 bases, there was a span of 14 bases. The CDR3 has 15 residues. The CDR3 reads CASSYSAGVGEKLFF. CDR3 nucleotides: TGTGCCAGCAGTTACAGTGCGGGGGTTGGTGAAAAACTGTTTTTT.

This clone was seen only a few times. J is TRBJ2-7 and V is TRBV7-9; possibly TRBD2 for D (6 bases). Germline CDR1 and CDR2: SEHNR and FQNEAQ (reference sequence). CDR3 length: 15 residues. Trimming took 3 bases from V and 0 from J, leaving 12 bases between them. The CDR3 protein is CASSFGPGASYEQYF. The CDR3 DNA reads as TGTGCCAGCAGCTTCGGACCGGGAGCCTCCTACGAGCAGTACTTC. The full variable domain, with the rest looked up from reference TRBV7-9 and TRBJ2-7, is DTGVSQNPRHKITKRGQNVTFRCDPISEHNRLYWYRQTLGQGPEFLTYFQNEAQLEKSRLLSDRFSAERPKGSFSTLEIQRTEQGDSAMYLCASSFGPGASYEQYFGPGTRLTVT.

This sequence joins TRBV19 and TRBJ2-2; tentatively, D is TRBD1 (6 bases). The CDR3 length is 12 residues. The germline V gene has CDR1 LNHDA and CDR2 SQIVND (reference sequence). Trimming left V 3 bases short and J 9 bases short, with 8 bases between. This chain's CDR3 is CASSIGQRELFF. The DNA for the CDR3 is TGTGCCAGTAGTATCGGACAGAGGGAGCTGTTTTTT.

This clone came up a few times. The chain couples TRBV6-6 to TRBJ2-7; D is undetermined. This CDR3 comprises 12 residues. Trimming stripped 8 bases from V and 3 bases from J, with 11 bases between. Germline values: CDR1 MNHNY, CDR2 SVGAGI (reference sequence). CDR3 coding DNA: TGTGCCAGCTTTGGCCCGGGCTACGAGCAGTACTTC. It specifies CASFGPGYEQYF.

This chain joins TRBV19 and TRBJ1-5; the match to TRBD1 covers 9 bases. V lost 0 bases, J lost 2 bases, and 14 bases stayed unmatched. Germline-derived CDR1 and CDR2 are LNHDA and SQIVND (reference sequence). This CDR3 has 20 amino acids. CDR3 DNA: TGTGCCAGTAGTATAGATTGGGGGACAGGGATGGTTAGCGGCAATCAGCCCCAGCATTTT. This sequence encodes CASSIDWGTGMVSGNQPQHF.